The clone carrying this T cell receptor beta chain was detected ten times or more. Its antigen is unknown. The data belong to a study of T-cell reconstitution after alpha-beta-depleted transplantation in children. Trimming cost V 2 bases and J 0 bases, with 11 bases left between them. The CDR3 is 16 residues long. Whole-study results and caveats: Once a year had passed after transplant, T-cell counts and diversity came mostly from newly produced T cells. Surviving recipient T cells and thymic progenitors underlay high day-60 TCRbeta diversity in some patients. Several hundred expanded graft clones reportedly supplied alpha-beta T cells about two months after transplant.

The TCRbeta library incorporated unique molecular identifiers. TCRdb re-called the PCR reads with MiXCR, one entry per CDR3 protein. The data hold fewer than 250,000 distinct CDR3 sequences, with around 7.8% observed a single time. The specimen was PBMCs, mostly from graft donor cells, collected 180 days after TCRalphabeta/CD19-depleted stem cell transplant. The TCR sequence derives from a male patient younger than 18 who had a stem cell transplant for acute lymphoblastic leukemia, so the T cells may come from the graft donor. The chain combines TRBV12-3 or TRBV12-4 with TRBJ2-4; D ambiguous. CDR3 amino acids: CASSLRYYLAKNIQYF. In DNA, the CDR3 is TGTGCCAGCAGTTTACGATATTATCTAGCCAAAAACATTCAGTACTTC.